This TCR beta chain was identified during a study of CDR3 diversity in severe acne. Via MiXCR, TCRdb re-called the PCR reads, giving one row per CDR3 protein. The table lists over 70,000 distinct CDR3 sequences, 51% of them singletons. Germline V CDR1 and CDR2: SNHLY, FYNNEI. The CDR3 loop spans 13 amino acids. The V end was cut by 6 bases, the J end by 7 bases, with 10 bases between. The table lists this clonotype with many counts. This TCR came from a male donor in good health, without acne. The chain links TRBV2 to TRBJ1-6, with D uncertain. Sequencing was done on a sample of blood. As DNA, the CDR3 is TGTGCCAGCAGGTCGGCAGAAAATTCACCCCTCCACTTT. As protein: CASRSAENSPLHF.